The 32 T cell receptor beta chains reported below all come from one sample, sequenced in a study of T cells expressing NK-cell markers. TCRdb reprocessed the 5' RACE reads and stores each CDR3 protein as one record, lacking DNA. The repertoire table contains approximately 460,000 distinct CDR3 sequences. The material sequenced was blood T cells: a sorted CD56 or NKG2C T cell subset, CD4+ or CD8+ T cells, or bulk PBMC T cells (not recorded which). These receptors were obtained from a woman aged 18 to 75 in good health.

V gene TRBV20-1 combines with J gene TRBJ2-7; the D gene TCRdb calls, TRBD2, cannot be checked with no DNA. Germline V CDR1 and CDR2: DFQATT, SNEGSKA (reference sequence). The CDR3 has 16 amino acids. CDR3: CSARAIRTSETYEQYF.

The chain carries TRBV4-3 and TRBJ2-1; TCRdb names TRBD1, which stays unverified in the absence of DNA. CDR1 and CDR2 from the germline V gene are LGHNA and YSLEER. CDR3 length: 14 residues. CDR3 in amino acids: CASSQGTYNNEQFF.

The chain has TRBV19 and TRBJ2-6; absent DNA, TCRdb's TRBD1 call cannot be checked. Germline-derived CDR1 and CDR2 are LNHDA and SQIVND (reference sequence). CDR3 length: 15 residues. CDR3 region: CASSIGTAGANVLTF.

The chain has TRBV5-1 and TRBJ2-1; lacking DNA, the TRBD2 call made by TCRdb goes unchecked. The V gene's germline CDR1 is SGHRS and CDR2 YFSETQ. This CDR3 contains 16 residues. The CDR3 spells CASSLGRGEGYNEQFF.

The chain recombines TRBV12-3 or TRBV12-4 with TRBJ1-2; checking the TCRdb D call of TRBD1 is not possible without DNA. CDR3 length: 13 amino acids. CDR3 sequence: CASRMGHFYGYTF.

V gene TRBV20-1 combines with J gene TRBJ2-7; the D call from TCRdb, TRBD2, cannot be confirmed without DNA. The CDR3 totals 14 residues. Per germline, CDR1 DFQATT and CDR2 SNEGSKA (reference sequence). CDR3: CSASVASGSYEQYF.

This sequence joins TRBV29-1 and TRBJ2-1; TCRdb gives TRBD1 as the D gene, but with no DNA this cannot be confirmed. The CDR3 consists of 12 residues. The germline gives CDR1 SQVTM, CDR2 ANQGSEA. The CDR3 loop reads CSAPQGYNEQFF.

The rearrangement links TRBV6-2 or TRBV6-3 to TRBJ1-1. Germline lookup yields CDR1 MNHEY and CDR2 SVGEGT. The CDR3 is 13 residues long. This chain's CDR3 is CASSRVRLTEAFF.

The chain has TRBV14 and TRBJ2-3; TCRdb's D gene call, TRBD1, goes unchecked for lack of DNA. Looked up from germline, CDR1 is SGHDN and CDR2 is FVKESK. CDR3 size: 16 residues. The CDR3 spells CASSQVGTGTTDTQYF.

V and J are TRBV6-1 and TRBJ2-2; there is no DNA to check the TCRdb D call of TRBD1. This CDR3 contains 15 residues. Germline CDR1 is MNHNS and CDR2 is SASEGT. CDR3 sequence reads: CASTPGTGGPGELFF.

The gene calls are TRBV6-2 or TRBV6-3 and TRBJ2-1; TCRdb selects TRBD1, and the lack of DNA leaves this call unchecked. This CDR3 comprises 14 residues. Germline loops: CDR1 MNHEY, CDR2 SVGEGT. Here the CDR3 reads CASDGTPSYNEQFF.

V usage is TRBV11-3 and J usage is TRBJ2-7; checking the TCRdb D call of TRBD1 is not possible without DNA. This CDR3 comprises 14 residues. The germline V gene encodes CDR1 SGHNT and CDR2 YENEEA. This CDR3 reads CASSPDRGTSEQYF. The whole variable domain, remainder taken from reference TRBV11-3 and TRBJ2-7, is EAGVVQSPRYKIIEKKQPVAFWCNPISGHNTLYWYLQNLGQGPELLIRYENEEAVDDSQLPKDRFSAERLKGVDSTLKIQPAELGDSAVYLCASSPDRGTSEQYFGPGTRLTVT.

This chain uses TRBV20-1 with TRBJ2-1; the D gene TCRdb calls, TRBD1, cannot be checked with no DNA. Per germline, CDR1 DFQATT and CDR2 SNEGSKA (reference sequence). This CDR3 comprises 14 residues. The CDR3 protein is CSAWGDRDSNEQFF.

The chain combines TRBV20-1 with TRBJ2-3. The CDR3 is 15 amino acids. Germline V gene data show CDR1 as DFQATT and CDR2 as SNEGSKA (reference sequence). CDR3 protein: CSASGSSFSTDTQYF.

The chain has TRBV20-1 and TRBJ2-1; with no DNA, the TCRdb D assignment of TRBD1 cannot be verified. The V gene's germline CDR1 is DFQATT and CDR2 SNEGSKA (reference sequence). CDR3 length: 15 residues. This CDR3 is CSAREPDRGSREQFF.

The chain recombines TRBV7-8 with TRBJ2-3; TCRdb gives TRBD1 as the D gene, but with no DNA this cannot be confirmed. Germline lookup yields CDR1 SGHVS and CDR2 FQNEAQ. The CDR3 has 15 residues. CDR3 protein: CASSSSGGAGDTQYF.

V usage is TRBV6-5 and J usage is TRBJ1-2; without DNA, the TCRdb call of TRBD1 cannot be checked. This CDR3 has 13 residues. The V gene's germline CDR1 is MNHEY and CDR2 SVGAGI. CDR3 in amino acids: CASSWDRNYGYTF.

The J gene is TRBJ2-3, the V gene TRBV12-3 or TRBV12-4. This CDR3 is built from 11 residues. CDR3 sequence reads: CASSWTNTQYF.

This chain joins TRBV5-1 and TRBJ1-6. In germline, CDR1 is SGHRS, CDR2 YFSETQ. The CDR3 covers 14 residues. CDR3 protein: CASSLGTGFSPLHF.

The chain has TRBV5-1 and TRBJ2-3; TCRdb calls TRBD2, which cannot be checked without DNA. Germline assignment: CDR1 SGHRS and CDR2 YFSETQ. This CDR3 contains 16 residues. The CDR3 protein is CASSALAGGVRDTQYF.

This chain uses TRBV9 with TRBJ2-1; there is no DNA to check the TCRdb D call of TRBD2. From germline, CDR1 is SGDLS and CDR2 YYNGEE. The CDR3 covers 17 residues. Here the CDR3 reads CASSARLAIGSSNEQFF.

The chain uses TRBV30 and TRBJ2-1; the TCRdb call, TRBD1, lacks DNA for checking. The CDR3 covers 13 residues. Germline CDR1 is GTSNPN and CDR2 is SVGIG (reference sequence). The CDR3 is CAWNQDNPREQFF. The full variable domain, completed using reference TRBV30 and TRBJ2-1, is SQTIHQWPATLVQPVGSPLSLECTVEGTSNPNLYWYRQAAGRGLQLLFYSVGIGQISSEVPQNLSASRPQDRQFILSSKKLLLSDSGFYLCAWNQDNPREQFFGPGTRLTVL.

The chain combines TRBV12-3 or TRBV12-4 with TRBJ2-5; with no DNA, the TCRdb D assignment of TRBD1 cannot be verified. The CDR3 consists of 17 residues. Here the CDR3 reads CASSFGGLGVPRETQYF.

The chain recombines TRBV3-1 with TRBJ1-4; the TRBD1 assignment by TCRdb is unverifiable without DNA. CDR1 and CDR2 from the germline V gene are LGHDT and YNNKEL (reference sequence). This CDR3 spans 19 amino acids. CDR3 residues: CASILGPGTGLSANEKLFF.

The CDR3 loop reads CASSLEGGRASYEQYF. The V gene is TRBV5-1, the J gene TRBJ2-7; TCRdb designates TRBD2, a call that cannot be tested without DNA. Germline V gene lookup returns CDR1 SGHRS and CDR2 YFSETQ. This CDR3 is built from 16 residues.

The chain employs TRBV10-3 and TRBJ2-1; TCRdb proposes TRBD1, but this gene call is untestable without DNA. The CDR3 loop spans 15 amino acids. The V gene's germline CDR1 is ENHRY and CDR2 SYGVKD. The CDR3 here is CAISEAGVAYNEQFF.

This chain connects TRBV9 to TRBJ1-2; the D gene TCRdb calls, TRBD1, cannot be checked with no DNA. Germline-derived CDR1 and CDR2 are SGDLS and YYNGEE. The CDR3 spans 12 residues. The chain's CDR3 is CASNRQGDGYTF.

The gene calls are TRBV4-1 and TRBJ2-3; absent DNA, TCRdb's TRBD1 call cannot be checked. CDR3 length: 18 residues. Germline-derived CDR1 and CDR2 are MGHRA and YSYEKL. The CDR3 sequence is CASSQTLRDRVYTDTQYF.

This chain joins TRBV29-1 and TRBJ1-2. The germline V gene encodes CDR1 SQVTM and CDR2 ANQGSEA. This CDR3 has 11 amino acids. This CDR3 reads CSVSVSNGYTF.

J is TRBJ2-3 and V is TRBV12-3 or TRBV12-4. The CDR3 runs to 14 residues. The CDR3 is CASSLEPSTDTQYF.

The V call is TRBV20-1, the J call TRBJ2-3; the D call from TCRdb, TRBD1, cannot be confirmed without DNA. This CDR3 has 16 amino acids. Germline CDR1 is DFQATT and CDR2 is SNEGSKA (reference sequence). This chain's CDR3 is CSAREAGTESTDTQYF.

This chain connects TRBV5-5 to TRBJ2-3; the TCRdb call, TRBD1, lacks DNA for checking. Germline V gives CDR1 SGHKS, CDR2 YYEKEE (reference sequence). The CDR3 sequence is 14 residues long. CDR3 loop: CASRSTGAPDTQYF.